A single sample gave rise to the 23 T cell receptor beta chains below, sequenced in a study of a mutant IDH1 vaccine in newly diagnosed glioma. Antigens for these TCRs are unknown. The time point: week 11, during vaccination. A 20-mer mutant IDH1 peptide at 300 ug was injected subcutaneously with topical imiquimod. The method was immunoSEQ multiplex PCR; TCRdb's version includes in-frame clones alone and lacks a portion of them. The data show 35,000 to 45,000 clones, under 90% seen once. Sample: peripheral blood mononuclear cells (PBMCs), taken from a glioma patient whose treatment included an IDH1 peptide vaccine. These receptors all stem from a woman aged 30 to 39 with glioma. Some clones in this sample may be carry-over from other donors' samples.

The chain carries TRBV28 and TRBJ1-4; tentatively, D is TRBD1 (5 bases). Germline CDR1 and CDR2: MDHEN and SYDVKM. The V end was cut by 10 bases, the J end by 8 bases, with 17 bases between. This CDR3 spans 13 amino acids. In DNA form, the CDR3 reads TGTGCCACCACCGGGGAACGGGGGGAAAAACTGTTTTTT. Encoded protein: CATTGERGEKLFF.

The rearrangement links TRBV9 to TRBJ2-5, with 8 bases fitting TRBD1. V dropped 3 bases and J dropped 5; count of bases not matched to a gene: 12. The germline V gene has CDR1 SGDLS and CDR2 YYNGEE. CDR3 length: 16 amino acids. This CDR3 reads CASSASPGGLGETQYF. The CDR3 DNA reads as TGTGCCAGCAGCGCGAGCCCAGGGGGCTTGGGGGAGACCCAGTACTTC.

This chain connects TRBV19 to TRBJ2-7; 9 nucleotides line up with TRBD1. CDR1 is LNHDA, CDR2 SQIVND, per germline (reference sequence). This CDR3 is built from 14 residues. V trimming: 7 bases; J trimming: 2 bases; junction bases outside the gene matches: 6. CDR3 coding DNA: TGTGCCAGTAATGGAGGACAGGGGACCTACGAGCAGTACTTC. It yields the protein CASNGGQGTYEQYF.

The sample holds one count of this clone. The DNA of the CDR3 is TGTGCCTGGAGTCCACGAGGGGCTATGGCCCTCCACTTT. Residues: CAWSPRGAMALHF. The chain couples TRBV30 to TRBJ1-6; TRBD1 is a possible D gene (5 bases). The CDR3 has 13 residues. Germline V lookup: CDR1 GTSNPN, CDR2 SVGIG (reference sequence). The germline V and J ends were trimmed by 2 bases and 14 bases, with 16 bases remaining between them.

The chain joins TRBV29-1 to TRBJ1-2; no clear D gene. The germline gives CDR1 SQVTM, CDR2 ANQGSEA. This CDR3 region has 12 residues. Trimming took 3 bases from V and 4 from J, leaving 9 bases between them. The CDR3 region is CSVDNRGYGYTF. The CDR3 bases are TGCAGCGTTGATAACAGAGGCTATGGCTACACCTTC.

The chain carries TRBV25-1 and TRBJ1-2; D uncertain. This CDR3 has 12 residues. Germline assignment: CDR1 MGHDK and CDR2 SYGVNS. Trimming left V 6 bases short and J 8 bases short, with 13 bases between. The CDR3 loop reads CASREGLVGYTF. CDR3 DNA sequence: TGTGCCAGCAGGGAGGGTCTAGTCGGCTACACCTTC.

This clone was seen a few times. This chain links TRBV11-2 with TRBJ1-1; unclear D gene. Germline loops: CDR1 SGHAT, CDR2 FQNNGV. The CDR3 is made up of 13 amino acids. Trimming left V 2 bases short and J 5 bases short, with 9 bases between. The CDR3 DNA is TGTGCCAGCAGCTTATCTCTGGGGACTGAAGCTTTCTTT. Its protein is CASSLSLGTEAFF.

The gene calls are TRBV5-1 and TRBJ1-1; no clear D. The CDR3 has 14 residues. Germline CDR1 reads SGHRS; CDR2 reads YFSETQ. V was clipped by 1 base and J by 1 base, with 8 bases between them. The CDR3 reads CASSLFDKNTEAFF. The CDR3 nucleotides are TGCGCCAGCAGCTTGTTCGACAAGAACACTGAAGCTTTCTTT.

This chain joins TRBV7-9 and TRBJ2-2; D remains unclear. V lost 2 bases and J 1 base, leaving 8 bases between the germline ends. CDR3 length: 15 amino acids. Germline values: CDR1 SEHNR, CDR2 FQNEAQ (reference sequence). The CDR3 reads CASSLRVKNTGELFF. The CDR3 DNA reads TGTGCCAGCAGCTTACGGGTGAAGAACACCGGGGAGCTGTTTTTT.

V and J are TRBV25-1 and TRBJ1-1; 8 bases align to TRBD1. The CDR3 covers 14 residues. The ends lost 5 bases at V and 3 bases at J; junction bases unmatched: 5. Per the germline V gene, CDR1 is MGHDK and CDR2 is SYGVNS. In DNA, the CDR3 is TGTGCCAGCAGTAAACAGGGGGGCGACACTGAAGCTTTCTTT. Amino acid sequence: CASSKQGGDTEAFF. Drawing the rest from reference TRBV25-1 and TRBJ1-1, the complete variable domain is EADIYQTPRYLVIGTGKKITLECSQTMGHDKMYWYQQDPGMELHLIHYSYGVNSTEKGDLSSESTVSRIRTEHFPLTLESARPSHTSQYLCASSKQGGDTEAFFGQGTRLTVV.

The chain combines TRBV27 with TRBJ1-4; D is perhaps TRBD1 (5 bases). The CDR3 is 16 amino acids. V shed 5 bases and J shed 5 bases, with 18 bases lying between them. Germline-derived CDR1 and CDR2 are MNHEY and SMNVEV (reference sequence). The CDR3 here is CASSPGLRQLNEKLFF. In nucleotides, the CDR3 is TGTGCCAGCAGTCCGGGGCTTAGGCAACTAAATGAAAAACTGTTTTTT.

The genes are TRBV14 and TRBJ1-1; TRBD1 matches at 7 bases. The CDR3 is made up of 15 amino acids. Per the germline V gene, CDR1 is SGHDN and CDR2 is FVKESK. V shed 0 bases, J shed 1 base, and the junction held 2 bases outside the gene matches. CDR3 sequence reads: CASSQETGRNTEAFF. The CDR3 nucleotides are TGTGCCAGCAGCCAAGAGACAGGGCGGAACACTGAAGCTTTCTTT.

The chain uses TRBV14 and TRBJ2-3, with D perhaps assigned TRBD1 or TRBD2 (5 bases each). From germline, CDR1 is SGHDN and CDR2 FVKESK. Trimming left V 0 bases short and J 5 bases short, with 18 bases between. The CDR3 has 17 residues. The CDR3: CASSQDRGTLRGDTQYF. CDR3 nucleotide sequence: TGTGCCAGCAGCCAAGATCGAGGCACCCTGAGGGGAGATACGCAGTATTTT.

The V call is TRBV27, the J call TRBJ2-7, with a weak D call TRBD2 (5 bases). V was pared by 3 bases and J by 0 bases, with 18 bases between. The CDR3 sequence is 17 residues long. The germline V gene has CDR1 MNHEY and CDR2 SMNVEV (reference sequence). As DNA, the CDR3 is TGTGCCAGCAGTTTCCGTGGACGGGATGATAGCTCCTACGAGCAGTACTTC. It codes for CASSFRGRDDSSYEQYF.

This rearrangement joins TRBV14 to TRBJ1-2; no reliable D call. Germline CDR1 and CDR2: SGHDN and FVKESK. Trimming stripped 0 bases from V and 4 bases from J, with 12 bases between. The CDR3 loop spans 15 amino acids. The DNA for the CDR3 is TGTGCCAGCAGCCAAGAAACGGGGATTTCCTATGGCTACACCTTC. Protein product: CASSQETGISYGYTF.

This clone appeared a few times. This sequence joins TRBV7-6 and TRBJ1-4, with D perhaps matching TRBD1 (5 bases). Germline lookup yields CDR1 SGHVS and CDR2 FNYEAQ. V was shortened by 5 bases and J by 4 bases, with 8 bases between the two germline ends. CDR3 size: 13 residues. CDR3 in DNA: TGTGCCAGCAGCCGGGGCTTTAATGAAAAACTGTTTTTT. Its protein product is CASSRGFNEKLFF.

By share, this clone counts as medium-sized. Other DNA sequences in the same sample also yield this CDR3. This chain uses TRBV19 with TRBJ2-1; 10 bases fit TRBD2. There are 15 residues in the CDR3. The junction had 6 bases not matched to a gene; V was cut back by 6 bases and J by 4 bases. The V gene's germline CDR1 is LNHDA and CDR2 SQIVND (reference sequence). The CDR3 loop is CASSRTSGNYNEQFF. As DNA, the CDR3 is TGTGCCAGTAGCCGGACTAGCGGAAATTACAATGAGCAGTTCTTC.

In DNA form, the CDR3 reads TGTGCCACCAGCAGACTAGGGGCCGCCACTGAAGCTTTCTTT. Translated: CATSRLGAATEAFF. This chain connects TRBV15 to TRBJ1-1; TRBD1 might be the D (5 bases). V gave up 2 bases and J gave up 4 bases, with 11 bases separating them. Looked up from germline, CDR1 is LNHNV and CDR2 is YYDKDF (reference sequence). The CDR3 has 14 amino acids.

V is TRBV30 and J is TRBJ2-5, with D uncertain. Germline V gives CDR1 GTSNPN, CDR2 SVGIG (reference sequence). This CDR3 is built from 14 residues. V was clipped by 2 bases and J by 2 bases, with 12 bases between them. The CDR3 region has the DNA TGTGCCTGGAGTAGGTCATCGACTCAAGAGACCCAGTACTTC. Protein sequence: CAWSRSSTQETQYF.

This chain links TRBV10-3 with TRBJ2-1, with a possible D match to TRBD1 (6 bases). Trimming took 2 bases from V and 4 from J, leaving 12 bases between them. The CDR3 has 15 residues. CDR1 and CDR2 (germline): ENHRY, SYGVKD. The CDR3 DNA follows: TGTGCCATCAGTGAGAGGCAGGGGATATACAATGAGCAGTTCTTC. Translated: CAISERQGIYNEQFF.

The chain combines TRBV18 with TRBJ2-7; D possibly corresponds to TRBD2 (5 bases). This CDR3 has 13 amino acids. Germline V gene data show CDR1 as KGHSH and CDR2 as LQKENI. V was cut by 6 bases and J by 3 bases, with 12 bases left in between. The CDR3 coding sequence is TGTGCCAGCTCGCCAGCCGGGGACTACGAGCAGTACTTC. Its protein is CASSPAGDYEQYF. The complete variable domain, with remaining parts taken from reference TRBV18 and TRBJ2-7, reads NAGVMQNPRHLVRRRGQEARLRCSPMKGHSHVYWYRQLPEEGLKFMVYLQKENIIDESGMPKERFSAEFPKEGPSILRIQQVVRGDSAAYFCASSPAGDYEQYFGPGTRLTVT.

This clone appeared once. The chain uses TRBV19 and TRBJ1-5, with 12 bases aligning to TRBD1. V shed 3 bases, J shed 7 bases, and the junction held 7 bases outside the gene matches. CDR3 length: 16 residues. Germline V gene lookup returns CDR1 LNHDA and CDR2 SQIVND (reference sequence). CDR3 DNA: TGTGCCAGTAGTATGATAGGGACAGGGGGCCGACAGCCCCAGCATTTT. Its translation: CASSMIGTGGRQPQHF. Looking up the rest from reference TRBV19 and TRBJ1-5 gives the full variable domain: DGGITQSPKYLFRKEGQNVTLSCEQNLNHDAMYWYRQDPGQGLRLIYYSQIVNDFQKGDIAEGYSVSREKKESFPLTVTSAQKNPTAFYLCASSMIGTGGRQPQHFGDGTRLSIL.

The J gene is TRBJ1-2, the V gene TRBV5-1; no reliable D call. CDR1 is SGHRS, CDR2 YFSETQ, per germline. The CDR3 contains 13 residues. Trimming took off 0 bases at V and 7 bases at J, with 10 bases between the two ends. The CDR3 region is CASSLDSGLGYTF. CDR3 DNA: TGCGCCAGCAGCTTGGACAGTGGGCTTGGCTACACCTTC. The full variable domain, in which reference TRBV5-1 and TRBJ1-2 provide the parts outside the CDR3, is KAGVTQTPRYLIKTRGQQVTLSCSPISGHRSVSWYQQTPGQGLQFLFEYFSETQRNKGNFPGRFSGRQFSNSRSEMNVSTLELGDSALYLCASSLDSGLGYTFGSGTRLTVV.